This is a list of T cell receptor beta chains from one sample in a study of cytomegalovirus exposure and HLA in healthy donors. The repertoire was sequenced with immunoSEQ multiplex PCR; TCRdb's copy has only in-frame clones and lacks some. This table holds about 130,000 clones, around four fifths found once. Sequencing input: PBMCs. The receptors stem from a woman in her forties in good health and CMV-seropositive. Each CDR3 is given with its conserved first and last residue. D genes are given only for firm matches. Only some rows state a clone size, as once, few, many or a class for expanded clones.

TRBV30	.	.	TRBJ2-3	TGTGCCTGGAGTCGAGGATCCACAGATACGCAGTATTTT	CAWSRGSTDTQYF
TRBV7-3	TRBD1	.	TRBJ2-3	TGTGCCAGCAGCCCAGGGGGAACAGATACGCAGTATTTT	CASSPGGTDTQYF
TRBV2	.	few	TRBJ1-1	TGTGCCAGCAGTGTACTCGGGACACGAGAAGCTTTCTTT	CASSVLGTREAFF
TRBV18	TRBD1	.	TRBJ1-3	TGTGCCAGCTCCTTTACGGGACAGGGAGACTCTGGAAACACCATATATTTT	CASSFTGQGDSGNTIYF
TRBV6-5	TRBD2	.	TRBJ2-7	TGTGCCAGCAGTTTGGGAGGGATGGGATCCTACGAGCAGTACTTC	CASSLGGMGSYEQYF
TRBV9	TRBD1	.	TRBJ2-1	TGTGCCAGCAGCGTCGCCGGGACAGGACTCAACGAGCAGTTCTTC	CASSVAGTGLNEQFF
TRBV4-3	TRBD1	.	TRBJ1-5	TGCGCCAGCAGCCAAGATCTCGGGACAGGGACTAATCAGCCCCAGCATTTT	CASSQDLGTGTNQPQHF
TRBV4-3	TRBD1	.	TRBJ1-2	TGCGCCAGCAGCCAAGAGAAGGACAGGGCCACTCTTGGCTACACCTTC	CASSQEKDRATLGYTF
TRBV9	.	.	TRBJ2-3	TGTGCCAGCAGCGCCGATTGGCCCACAGATACGCAGTATTTT	CASSADWPTDTQYF
TRBV5-6	TRBD2	.	TRBJ2-2	TGTGCCAGCAGCACACCTTCGACTAGCGGAGGTGCCGGGGAGCTGTTTTTT	CASSTPSTSGGAGELFF
TRBV7-3	TRBD2	.	TRBJ2-1	TGTGCCAGCAGCCGACCGACTAGCGGGAACAATGAGCAGTTCTTC	CASSRPTSGNNEQFF
TRBV7-3	TRBD2	.	TRBJ2-2	TGTGCCAGCAGCTTAACTCCGGCTAGCGGGAGATTCACCGGGGAGCTGTTTTTT	CASSLTPASGRFTGELFF
TRBV5-4	TRBD2	.	TRBJ2-1	TGTGCCAGCAGCGGAGGACTAGCGGGAGCCTACAATGAGCAGTTCTTC	CASSGGLAGAYNEQFF
TRBV7-3	.	.	TRBJ2-1	TGTGCCAGCAGCCCGGGTGGATTATCCTACAATGAGCAGTTCTTC	CASSPGGLSYNEQFF
TRBV6-5	.	.	TRBJ2-4	TGTGCCAGCAGTTACTCGGGCGGGGACTCCAAGAACATTCAGTACTTC	CASSYSGGDSKNIQYF
TRBV7-9	TRBD1	.	TRBJ2-7	TGTGCCAGCAGCTTAGCAGGACAGGGACCCTACGAGCAGTACTTC	CASSLAGQGPYEQYF
TRBV28	TRBD1	.	TRBJ1-2	TGTGCCAGCAGTGCCGGACAGGTTAACTATGGCTACACCTTC	CASSAGQVNYGYTF
TRBV6-1	.	few	TRBJ2-7	TGTGCCAGCAGTGGGAGACAGTTGTTGTCCTACGAGCAGTACTTC	CASSGRQLLSYEQYF
TRBV15	.	.	TRBJ1-1	TGTGCCACCAGCAGACCCAGAGCGGTGAACACTGAAGCTTTCTTT	CATSRPRAVNTEAFF
TRBV19	TRBD1	.	TRBJ2-5	TGTGCCAGTAGTATCGAACAGGGGCGGCAAGAGACCCAGTACTTC	CASSIEQGRQETQYF
TRBV11-2	TRBD1	once	TRBJ1-5	TGTGCCAGCAGCACACAAACAGGGGAGGCTCAGCATTTT	CASSTQTGEAQHF
TRBV12-5	.	.	TRBJ1-1	TGTGCTAGTGAACCCCCCGCAGTATATACTGAAGCTTTCTTT	CASEPPAVYTEAFF
TRBV11-2	.	few	TRBJ2-5	TGTGCCAGCAGCCCCTTAGGGGCAGAGACCCAGTACTTC	CASSPLGAETQYF
TRBV6-6	TRBD2	.	TRBJ2-3	TGTGCCAGCAGCAGGACTAGCGCAGATACGCAGTATTTT	CASSRTSADTQYF
TRBV5-1	.	once	TRBJ2-5	TGCGCCAGCAGCTTTAGTTCTACCGAAGAGACCCAGTACTTC	CASSFSSTEETQYF
TRBV5-1	TRBD1	.	TRBJ1-1	TGCGCCAGCGTCCCGGGACAGGGTTCGAACACTGAAGCTTTCTTT	CASVPGQGSNTEAFF
TRBV7-7	.	.	TRBJ2-5	TGTGCTAGCAGCTTGGAGGCAGTGGTATCAGAGACCCAGTACTTC	CASSLEAVVSETQYF
TRBV7-9	TRBD1	.	TRBJ2-3	TGTGCCAGCAGCTTAGGGCCAACAGGGGTTTCGAACACAGATACGCAGTATTTT	CASSLGPTGVSNTDTQYF
TRBV7-3	.	.	TRBJ2-5	TGTGCCAGCAGTTCAAGGGGGGCGGGAGAACAAGAGACCCAGTACTTC	CASSSRGAGEQETQYF
TRBV10-2	.	.	TRBJ1-6	TGCGCCAGCAGTGAGTCTGGGAGTCCGGGGAGCTCCTATAATTCACCCCTCCACTTT	CASSESGSPGSSYNSPLHF
TRBV6-6	TRBD1	.	TRBJ2-7	TGTGCCAGCAGCCAAACCGCGGACAGGGGATACGAGCAGTACTTC	CASSQTADRGYEQYF
TRBV7-3	TRBD1	.	TRBJ1-1	TGTGCCAGCAGCTTAACGGCAGGGGGGCCCTGGGGTGAAGCTTTCTTT	CASSLTAGGPWGEAFF
TRBV4-1	TRBD2	.	TRBJ2-5	TGCGCCAGCAGCCAGCTAGCGGGAATATGGGAGACCCAGTACTTC	CASSQLAGIWETQYF
TRBV18	.	.	TRBJ1-1	TGTGCCAGCTCACCGAGGGAGGGGGTGACTGAAGCTTTCTTT	CASSPREGVTEAFF
TRBV7-3	.	.	TRBJ2-2	TGTGCCAGCAGCGTACGCACAGGGCCGGGCACCGGGGAGCTGTTTTTT	CASSVRTGPGTGELFF
TRBV6-6	.	few	TRBJ1-1	TGTGCCAGCAGTTACGAGGTAGGCTACACTGAAGCTTTCTTT	CASSYEVGYTEAFF
TRBV18	.	.	TRBJ1-6	TGTGCCAGCTCACCAACGGGAAATAATTCACCCCTCCACTTT	CASSPTGNNSPLHF
TRBV30	.	.	TRBJ1-1	TGTGCCTGGAGTCCCCAGGAGAACACTGAAGCTTTCTTT	CAWSPQENTEAFF
TRBV7-6	TRBD2	.	TRBJ2-2	TGTGCCAGCAGCTTAGTAGCGGGAGTGTCCACCGGGGAGCTGTTTTTT	CASSLVAGVSTGELFF
TRBV28	.	.	TRBJ1-2	TGTGCCAGCAGTCCCGACAGTACTAACTATGGCTACACCTTC	CASSPDSTNYGYTF
TRBV7-9	TRBD1	.	TRBJ2-1	TGTGCCAGCAGCCGCGGGTGGGGACAGGGGAACAATGAGCAGTTCTTC	CASSRGWGQGNNEQFF
TRBV5-1	TRBD1	once	TRBJ1-2	TGCGCCAGCAGCTTGGATGGACAGGGGGCCTATGGCTACACCTTC	CASSLDGQGAYGYTF